The next 18 T cell receptor beta chains were all read from a single sample in a study of OX40 agonist ivuxolimab in advanced cancers. Clones were read by immunoSEQ multiplex PCR, and TCRdb kept only the in-frame ones, dropping some. The sample lists about 53,000 clones; 84% were seen once. The source material was CD4+ or CD8+ T cells sorted from blood, sampled in a trial of the OX40 agonist ivuxolimab. These receptors all stem from an adult with an advanced solid tumor such as melanoma, head and neck, liver or kidney cancer.

The CDR3 coding sequence is TGCAGCGTTGTCCGGACGGAATATGGCTACACCTTC. The encoded protein is CSVVRTEYGYTF. This chain connects TRBV29-1 to TRBJ1-2; no firm D call. Germline assignment: CDR1 SQVTM and CDR2 ANQGSEA. V gave up 4 bases and J gave up 5 bases, with 11 bases separating them. There are 12 residues in the CDR3. Full variable domain (missing parts from reference TRBV29-1 and TRBJ1-2): SAVISQKPSRDICQRGTSLTIQCQVDSQVTMMFWYRQQPGQSLTLIATANQGSEATYESGFVIDKFPISRPNLTFSTLTVSNMSPEDSSIYLCSVVRTEYGYTFGSGTRLTVV.

The rearrangement links TRBV19 to TRBJ1-4, with TRBD1 matching over 7 bases. Germline V gene lookup returns CDR1 LNHDA and CDR2 SQIVND (reference sequence). The CDR3 is 15 residues long. V dropped 9 bases and J dropped 0; count of bases not matched to a gene: 7. The CDR3 sequence is CASREGATTNEKLFF. DNA for the CDR3: TGTGCCAGCCGCGAGGGGGCTACAACTAATGAAAAACTGTTTTTT.

This chain connects TRBV11-3 to TRBJ2-3; a weak D match, TRBD2 (5 bases). This CDR3 is 13 amino acids long. The germline V and J ends were trimmed by 6 bases and 4 bases, with 11 bases remaining between them. Per germline, CDR1 SGHNT and CDR2 YENEEA. CDR3 protein: CASSGEPSDTQYF. The CDR3 region has the DNA TGTGCCAGCAGTGGGGAGCCGTCAGATACGCAGTATTTT.

This clone has a handful of counts. This rearrangement joins TRBV11-1 to TRBJ1-1; weak D call: TRBD1 (6 bases). CDR3 length equals 16 residues. Germline CDR1 is SGHAT and CDR2 is FQDESV (reference sequence). Trimming pared 2 bases from V and 0 bases from J, leaving 13 bases between. CDR3 amino acids: CASSLFRGGMNTEAFF. DNA for the CDR3: TGTGCCAGCAGCTTATTCAGGGGCGGGATGAACACTGAAGCTTTCTTT.

This chain links TRBV28 with TRBJ2-7; TRBD1 is a possible D gene (5 bases). The ends were cut back, 5 bases at V and 2 bases at J, with 16 bases in the middle. Germline CDR1 and CDR2: MDHEN and SYDVKM. The CDR3 is 15 residues long. The CDR3 spells CASSPAGWAAYEQYF. The CDR3 DNA sequence: TGTGCCAGCAGTCCCGCAGGGTGGGCCGCCTACGAGCAGTACTTC.

V gene TRBV7-2 combines with J gene TRBJ2-5, with D uncertain. Per germline, CDR1 SGHTA and CDR2 FQGNSA. The length of the CDR3 is 12 residues. V was trimmed by 3 bases and J by 4 bases, leaving 6 bases between them. The CDR3 spells CASSFELETQYF. The CDR3 DNA reads as TGTGCCAGCAGCTTTGAATTAGAGACCCAGTACTTC. Supplemented by reference TRBV7-2 and TRBJ2-5, the full variable domain reads GAGVSQSPSNKVTEKGKDVELRCDPISGHTALYWYRQSLGQGLEFLIYFQGNSAPDKSGLPSDRFSAERTGGSVSTLTIQRTQQEDSAVYLCASSFELETQYFGPGTRLLVL.

V is TRBV5-4 and J is TRBJ2-7; tentatively, D is TRBD1 (5 bases). CDR3 length: 13 residues. Germline V gives CDR1 SGHNT, CDR2 YYREEE (reference sequence). The V and J ends lost 7 bases and 0 bases respectively, with 11 bases between them. In DNA, the CDR3 is TGTGCCAGCTACCGACAGAGCTCCTACGAGCAGTACTTC. This codes for CASYRQSSYEQYF.

The J gene is TRBJ2-7, the V gene TRBV6-1, with D unresolved. CDR3 length: 14 residues. Trimming pared 2 bases from V and 2 bases from J, leaving 10 bases between. CDR1 and CDR2 from the germline V gene are MNHNS and SASEGT. The CDR3 DNA follows: TGTGCCAGCAGTGAAAAGGGAAGGACCTACGAGCAGTACTTC. This codes for CASSEKGRTYEQYF.

The V gene is TRBV7-2, the J gene TRBJ2-3; 12 nucleotides align to TRBD2. Trimming removed 5 bases from V and 4 bases from J; junction bases left unmatched: 4. This CDR3 is 15 amino acids long. Looked up from germline, CDR1 is SGHTA and CDR2 is FQGNSA. As DNA, the CDR3 is TGTGCCAGCAGCATTACTAGCGGGAGGTCAGATACGCAGTATTTT. Protein product: CASSITSGRSDTQYF.

The rearrangement joins TRBV2 to TRBJ2-7; D is ambiguous. Trimming took 1 base from V and 0 from J, leaving 7 bases between them. The CDR3 is 14 residues long. The germline CDR1 and CDR2 sequences are SNHLY and FYNNEI. For the CDR3, the DNA is TGTGCCAGCAGTGAAGAGGCAGCCTCCTACGAGCAGTACTTC. It yields the protein CASSEEAASYEQYF.

The CDR3 region is CASSEAHRVGTGELFF. The CDR3, as DNA: TGTGCCAGCAGTGAAGCGCACAGGGTTGGAACCGGGGAGCTGTTTTTT. V and J are TRBV6-1 and TRBJ2-2; D perhaps matches TRBD1 (6 bases). This CDR3 has 16 amino acids. V lost 0 bases and J lost 5, with 13 bases in between. The germline CDR1 and CDR2 sequences are MNHNS and SASEGT.

This chain links TRBV6-1 with TRBJ1-1, with TRBD1 matching 10 bases. The CDR3 is 15 residues long. After removal of 2 bases from V and 5 bases from J, the junction contained 5 bases not matched to a gene. The V gene's germline CDR1 is MNHNS and CDR2 SASEGT. The CDR3 loop is CASSELDRGRTEAFF. The CDR3 DNA reads as TGTGCCAGCAGTGAACTCGACAGGGGGCGTACTGAAGCTTTCTTT.

The rearrangement links TRBV29-1 to TRBJ2-7; 8 nucleotides agree with TRBD2. The germline CDR1 and CDR2 sequences are SQVTM and ANQGSEA. The CDR3 spans 13 residues. With V trimmed by 7 bases and J by 4 bases, 9 bases remained unmatched. The CDR3 sequence: CSAQRGSEYEQYF. The CDR3 region has the DNA TGCAGCGCACAGCGGGGGAGTGAGTACGAGCAGTACTTC.

This chain connects TRBV5-1 to TRBJ2-5, with TRBD2 matching 13 bases. The CDR3 loop spans 16 amino acids. Looked up from germline, CDR1 is SGHRS and CDR2 is YFSETQ. The V segment lost 4 bases and the J segment 0 bases; nucleotides outside the gene matches: 3. The CDR3 DNA is TGCGCCAGCAGCGTGGGACTAGCGGGGTACCAAGAGACCCAGTACTTC. It specifies CASSVGLAGYQETQYF. The variable domain in full, completed from reference TRBV5-1 and TRBJ2-5, reads KAGVTQTPRYLIKTRGQQVTLSCSPISGHRSVSWYQQTPGQGLQFLFEYFSETQRNKGNFPGRFSGRQFSNSRSEMNVSTLELGDSALYLCASSVGLAGYQETQYFGPGTRLLVL.

V and J are TRBV9 and TRBJ2-3, with D perhaps matching TRBD2 (6 bases). Looked up from germline, CDR1 is SGDLS and CDR2 is YYNGEE. CDR3 length: 18 amino acids. Trimming shortened V by 1 base and J by 2 bases, and 20 bases separated the two germline ends. CDR3 protein: CASSVIPRDWTFTDTQYF. CDR3 bases: TGTGCCAGCAGCGTAATCCCTCGGGACTGGACCTTCACAGATACGCAGTATTTT. Together with reference TRBV9 and TRBJ2-3, the CDR3 gives the full variable domain: DSGVTQTPKHLITATGQRVTLRCSPRSGDLSVYWYQQSLDQGLQFLIQYYNGEERAKGNILERFSAQQFPDLHSELNLSSLELGDSALYFCASSVIPRDWTFTDTQYFGPGTRLTVL.

This clone was seen a single time. The V call is TRBV5-1, the J call TRBJ1-6; no definite D call. The germline V gene encodes CDR1 SGHRS and CDR2 YFSETQ. CDR3 length: 14 residues. Trimming shortened V by 0 bases and J by 6 bases, and 7 bases separated the two germline ends. The CDR3 is CASSLDSLNSPLHF. For the CDR3, the DNA is TGCGCCAGCAGCTTGGACAGCCTTAATTCACCCCTCCACTTT.

In its sample, this clone was seen a few times. The chain uses TRBV7-2 and TRBJ2-5; 8 bases are a match to TRBD1. Germline CDR1 SGHTA, CDR2 FQGNSA. Unmatched junction bases numbered 4, after V lost 2 bases and J lost 2 bases. The CDR3 is made up of 15 amino acids. CDR3 DNA: TGTGCCAGCAGCTTACGTTGGGACAGGCAAGAGACCCAGTACTTC. It translates to CASSLRWDRQETQYF.

J is TRBJ1-2 and V is TRBV5-6, with D possibly matching TRBD1 (5 bases). Per germline, CDR1 SGHDT and CDR2 YYEEEE. This CDR3 is built from 16 residues. V lost 0 bases and J lost 0, with 12 bases in between. CDR3 sequence (DNA): TGTGCCAGCAGCTTGGAGGTTGGGGCTACTAACTATGGCTACACCTTC. Translating gives CASSLEVGATNYGYTF.